This T cell receptor beta chain is from a study of shared clonotypes between healthy human individuals. The V gene's germline CDR1 is MNHEY and CDR2 SVGAGI. The CDR3 totals 14 residues. V lost 7 bases to trimming and J lost 10 bases, with 20 bases between them. This table comes from immunoSEQ multiplex PCR, and its TCRdb copy is limited to in-frame clones, with some not included. The data contain fewer than 3 million clones, roughly 92% of them seen just once; the ten biggest clones take up around 0.35%. This clonotype originated in a man aged 18 to 29 in good health. Some clones in this sample may be carry-over from other donors' samples. The V call is TRBV6-5, the J call TRBJ2-1; D could derive from TRBD1 or TRBD2 (6 bases each). The sequenced material came from naive CD4+ T cells from PBMCs. Subset in this sample: CD45RA+ positively selected. DNA for the CDR3: TGTGCCAGCAACCCTAGAGGGGGTGGGGGGGAGCAGTTCTTC. Its translation: CASNPRGGGGEQFF.